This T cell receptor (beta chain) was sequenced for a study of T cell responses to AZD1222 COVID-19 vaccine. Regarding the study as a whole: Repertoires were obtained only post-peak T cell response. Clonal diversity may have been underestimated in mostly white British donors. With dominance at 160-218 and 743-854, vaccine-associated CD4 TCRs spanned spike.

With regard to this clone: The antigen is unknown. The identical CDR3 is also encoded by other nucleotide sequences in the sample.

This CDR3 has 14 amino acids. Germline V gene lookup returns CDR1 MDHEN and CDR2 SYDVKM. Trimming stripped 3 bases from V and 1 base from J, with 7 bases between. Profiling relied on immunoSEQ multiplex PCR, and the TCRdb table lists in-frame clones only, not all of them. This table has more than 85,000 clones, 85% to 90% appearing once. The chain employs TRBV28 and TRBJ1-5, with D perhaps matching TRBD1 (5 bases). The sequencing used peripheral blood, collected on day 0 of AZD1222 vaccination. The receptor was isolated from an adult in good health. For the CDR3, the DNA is TGTGCCAGCAGTTTGGGGGTAAGCAATCAGCCCCAGCATTTT. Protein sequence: CASSLGVSNQPQHF.